This T cell receptor (beta chain) was profiled in a study of identical twins. The CDR3 runs to 15 residues. Germline CDR1 DFQATT, CDR2 SNEGSKA (reference sequence). Trimming cost V 0 bases and J 0 bases, with 9 bases left between them. Details on this clonotype: What it binds is not known.

One entry per CDR3 protein results from TCRdb running MiXCR on the 5' RACE reads. The sample consists of 700,000 to 950,000 distinct CDR3 sequences, 9% to 15% of them appearing once. General study results and limits: Excess twin sharing in beta out-of-frame sequences was weaker.

These data were likewise used in another study, on yellow fever vaccine responses in identical twins.

The receptor was derived from a woman younger than 35 in good health. The J gene is TRBJ1-3, the V gene TRBV20-1; D uncertain. The specimen was PBMCs. The CDR3 DNA reads as TGCAGTGCTAGAGATGTGGCAGTCTCTGGAAACACCATATATTTT. This gives the protein CSARDVAVSGNTIYF.